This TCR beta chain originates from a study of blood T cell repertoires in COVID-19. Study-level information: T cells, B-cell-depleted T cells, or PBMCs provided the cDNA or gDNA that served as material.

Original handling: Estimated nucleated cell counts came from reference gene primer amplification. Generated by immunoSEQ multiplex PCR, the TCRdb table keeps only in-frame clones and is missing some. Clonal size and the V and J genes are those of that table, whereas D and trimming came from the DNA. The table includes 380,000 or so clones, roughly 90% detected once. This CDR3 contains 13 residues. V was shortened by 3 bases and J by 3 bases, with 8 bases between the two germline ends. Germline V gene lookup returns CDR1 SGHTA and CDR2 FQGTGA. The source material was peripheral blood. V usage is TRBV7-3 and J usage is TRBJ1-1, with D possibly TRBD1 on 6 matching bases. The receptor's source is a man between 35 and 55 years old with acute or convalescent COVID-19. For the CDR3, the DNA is TGTGCCAGCAGCTTGGGGGGGCACACTGAAGCTTTCTTT. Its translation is CASSLGGHTEAFF.